This TCR beta chain stems from a study of control samples from healthy donors and cancer patients. Using immunoSEQ multiplex PCR, the repertoire was profiled, and TCRdb retains in-frame clones only, with some absent. Its clone listing holds 150,000 to 200,000 clones. V was pared by 3 bases and J by 3 bases, with 15 bases between. Germline V CDR1 and CDR2: SGHVS, FQNEAQ. The CDR3 contains 16 residues. The origin of this receptor is a woman aged 25 to 39 in good health. The sample comprised blood. The chain couples TRBV7-8 to TRBJ1-5, with D hard to call. This chain's CDR3 is CASSFGNGRVNQPQHF. CDR3 DNA sequence: TGTGCCAGCAGCTTCGGGAACGGACGGGTCAATCAGCCCCAGCATTTT.